This TCR beta chain was captured by sequencing in a study of shared clonotypes between healthy human individuals. Study-level information: A donor's plate count was three for CD4 naive and three for CD4 memory; CD8 naive had two and CD8 memory one.

Here immunoSEQ multiplex PCR was the method, and the copy in TCRdb shows in-frame clones only, minus some. The sample contains roughly 2.4 million clones, nearly 97% of which appear only once. The CDR3 has 16 amino acids. Germline loops: CDR1 SGHRS, CDR2 YFSETQ. Trimming pared 4 bases from V and 0 bases from J, leaving 13 bases between. Sequencing was performed on naive CD4+ T cells sorted from blood. Noted subset: CD45RA+ positively selected. The rearrangement uses TRBV5-1 and TRBJ1-4, with D maybe TRBD1 (6 bases). This clonotype was sampled from a man between 18 and 29 years old in good health. CDR3 loop: CASSQDRPATNEKLFF. The CDR3 region has the DNA TGCGCCAGCAGCCAGGACAGACCGGCAACTAATGAAAAACTGTTTTTT.